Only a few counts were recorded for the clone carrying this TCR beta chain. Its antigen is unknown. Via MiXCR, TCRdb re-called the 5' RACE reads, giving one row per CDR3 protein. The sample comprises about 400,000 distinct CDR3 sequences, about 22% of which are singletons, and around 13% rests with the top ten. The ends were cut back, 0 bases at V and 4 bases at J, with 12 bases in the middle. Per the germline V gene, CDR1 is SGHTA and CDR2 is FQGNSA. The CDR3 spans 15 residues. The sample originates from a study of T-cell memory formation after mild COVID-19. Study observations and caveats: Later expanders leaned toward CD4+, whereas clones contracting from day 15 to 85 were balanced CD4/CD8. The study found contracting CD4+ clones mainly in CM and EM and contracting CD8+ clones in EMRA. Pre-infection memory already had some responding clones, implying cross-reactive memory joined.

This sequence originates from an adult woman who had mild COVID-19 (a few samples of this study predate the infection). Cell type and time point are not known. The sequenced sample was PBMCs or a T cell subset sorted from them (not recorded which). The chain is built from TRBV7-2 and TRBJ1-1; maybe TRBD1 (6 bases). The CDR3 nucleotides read TGTGCCAGCAGCTTAGCTGCTACAGGGAGCACTGAAGCTTTCTTT. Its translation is CASSLAATGSTEAFF.